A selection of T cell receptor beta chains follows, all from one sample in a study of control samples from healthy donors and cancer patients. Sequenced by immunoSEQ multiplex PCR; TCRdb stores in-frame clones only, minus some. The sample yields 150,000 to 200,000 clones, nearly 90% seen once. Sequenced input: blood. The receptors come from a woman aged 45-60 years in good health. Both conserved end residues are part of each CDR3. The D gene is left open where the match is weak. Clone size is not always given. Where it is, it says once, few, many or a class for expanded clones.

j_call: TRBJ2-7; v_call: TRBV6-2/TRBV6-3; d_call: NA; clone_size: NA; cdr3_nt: TGTGCCAGCAGTTGGGGCAGCAGTTACGAGCAGTACTTC; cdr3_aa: CASSWGSSYEQYF
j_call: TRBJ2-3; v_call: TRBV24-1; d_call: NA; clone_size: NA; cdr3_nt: TGTGCCACCAGTGAGCATAGCGGCGACGGCACAGATACGCAGTATTTT; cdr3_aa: CATSEHSGDGTDTQYF
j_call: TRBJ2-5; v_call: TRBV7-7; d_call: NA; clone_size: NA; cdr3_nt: TGTGCTAGCAGCTTGACGACAGGCACACAAGAGACCCAGTACTTC; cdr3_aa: CASSLTTGTQETQYF
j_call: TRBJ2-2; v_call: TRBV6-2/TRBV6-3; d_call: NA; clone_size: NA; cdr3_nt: TGTGCCAGCAGTTTTAGGGAAAACACCGGGGAGCTGTTTTTT; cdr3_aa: CASSFRENTGELFF
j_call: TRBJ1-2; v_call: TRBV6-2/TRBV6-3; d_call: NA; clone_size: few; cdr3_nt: TGTGCCAGCAGTTATGCCGGGCCAGGAACCTATGGCTACACCTTC; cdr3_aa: CASSYAGPGTYGYTF
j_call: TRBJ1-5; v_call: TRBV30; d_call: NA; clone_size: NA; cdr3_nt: TGTGCCTGGAATGGCGGGACACTGAATAGCAATCAGCCCCAGCATTTT; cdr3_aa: CAWNGGTLNSNQPQHF
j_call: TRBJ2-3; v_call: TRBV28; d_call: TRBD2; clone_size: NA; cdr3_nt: TGTGCCAGCAGCAAACTAGCGGGAGAGCATACGCAGTATTTT; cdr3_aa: CASSKLAGEHTQYF
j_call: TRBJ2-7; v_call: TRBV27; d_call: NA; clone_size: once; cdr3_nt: TGTGCCAGCAGTTTGTCTGTAGGCGAGCAGTACTTC; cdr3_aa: CASSLSVGEQYF
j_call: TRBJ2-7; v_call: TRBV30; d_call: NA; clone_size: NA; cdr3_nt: TGTGCCTGGAGCCGTTTAAGCTCCTACGAGCAGTACTTC; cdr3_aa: CAWSRLSSYEQYF
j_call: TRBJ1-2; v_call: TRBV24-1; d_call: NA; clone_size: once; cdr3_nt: TGTGCCACCAGTGCACTGACCAACTATGGCTACACCTTC; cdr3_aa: CATSALTNYGYTF
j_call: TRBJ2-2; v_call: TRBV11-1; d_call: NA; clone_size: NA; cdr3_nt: TGTGCCAGCAGCTTATGGGGGCCCACCGGGGAGCTGTTTTTT; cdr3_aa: CASSLWGPTGELFF
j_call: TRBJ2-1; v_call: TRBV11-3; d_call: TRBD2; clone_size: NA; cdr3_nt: TGTGCCAGCAGTCCCGGGACTATCTACAATGAGCAGTTCTTC; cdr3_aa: CASSPGTIYNEQFF
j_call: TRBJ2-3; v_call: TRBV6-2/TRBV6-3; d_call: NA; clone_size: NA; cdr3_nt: TGTGCCAGCAGTTTGGGACAATACCGGGGCACAGATACGCAGTATTTT; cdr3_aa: CASSLGQYRGTDTQYF
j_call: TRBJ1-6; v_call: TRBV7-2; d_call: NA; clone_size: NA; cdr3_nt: TGTGCCAGCAGCTTAGGCCAAGTTTCACCCCTCCACTTT; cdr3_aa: CASSLGQVSPLHF
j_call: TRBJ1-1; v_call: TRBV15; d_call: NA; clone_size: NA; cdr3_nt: TGTGCCACCAGCAGATATACAGGAGGGGTGAACACTGAAGCTTTCTTT; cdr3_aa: CATSRYTGGVNTEAFF
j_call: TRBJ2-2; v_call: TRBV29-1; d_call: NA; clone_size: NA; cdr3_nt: TGCAGCGTTGTTTCCGGGGTTGCCGGGGAGCTGTTTTTT; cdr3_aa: CSVVSGVAGELFF
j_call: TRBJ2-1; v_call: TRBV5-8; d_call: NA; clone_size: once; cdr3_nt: TGTGCCAGCAGCTTGGGGACGCTATTAACGCCGTGGGATGAGCAGTTCTTC; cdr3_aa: CASSLGTLLTPWDEQFF
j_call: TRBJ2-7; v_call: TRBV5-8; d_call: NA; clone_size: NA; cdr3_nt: TGTGCCGGCGCCGATCCGGGCTACGAGCAGTACTTC; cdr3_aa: CAGADPGYEQYF
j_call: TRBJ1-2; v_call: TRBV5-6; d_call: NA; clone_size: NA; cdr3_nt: TGTGCCAGCAGCTTCTCAGGGGTGGAGGAAGGCTACACCTTC; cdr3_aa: CASSFSGVEEGYTF
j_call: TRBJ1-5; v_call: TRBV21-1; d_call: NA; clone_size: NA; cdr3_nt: TGTGCCAGCAGCAAAGAGGACAGGGATCAGCCCCAGCATTTT; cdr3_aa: CASSKEDRDQPQHF
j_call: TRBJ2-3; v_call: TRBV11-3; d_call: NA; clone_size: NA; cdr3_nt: TGTGCCAGCAGCCAGTACCGCACAGATACGCAGTATTTT; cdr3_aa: CASSQYRTDTQYF
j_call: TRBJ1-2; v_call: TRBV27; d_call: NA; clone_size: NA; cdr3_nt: TGTGCCAGCAGCCCTCAGGGGACTGGAGGCTACACCTTC; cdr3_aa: CASSPQGTGGYTF
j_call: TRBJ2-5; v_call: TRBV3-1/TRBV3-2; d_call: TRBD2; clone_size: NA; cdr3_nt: TGTGCCAGCAGCGTTAGCGGGGGGGCCCGGGAGACCCAGTACTTC; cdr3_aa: CASSVSGGARETQYF
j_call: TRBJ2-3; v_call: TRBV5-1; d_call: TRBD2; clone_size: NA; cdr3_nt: TGCGCCAGCAGCTTAGAGGGGAGGGGCACAGATACGCAGTATTTT; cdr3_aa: CASSLEGRGTDTQYF
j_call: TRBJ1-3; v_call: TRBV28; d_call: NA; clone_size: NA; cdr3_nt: TGTGCCAGCAGTGCCCAGGGGAGTCCTATAACCACCATATATTTT; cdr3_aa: CASSAQGSPITTIYF
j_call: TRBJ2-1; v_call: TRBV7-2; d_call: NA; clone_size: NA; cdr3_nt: TGTGCCAGCAGCTTAGGGGGGACACAGGGCTCCTACAATGAGCAGTTCTTC; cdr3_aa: CASSLGGTQGSYNEQFF
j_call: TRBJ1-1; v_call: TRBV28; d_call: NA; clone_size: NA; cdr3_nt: TGTGCCAGCACCATCCCGAACACTGAAGCTTTCTTT; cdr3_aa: CASTIPNTEAFF
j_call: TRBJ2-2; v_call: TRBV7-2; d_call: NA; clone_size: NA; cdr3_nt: TGTGCCAGCAGCTTAGCAGGGGGCACCGGGGAGCTGTTTTTT; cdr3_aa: CASSLAGGTGELFF
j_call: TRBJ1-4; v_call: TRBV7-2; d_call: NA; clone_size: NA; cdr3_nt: TGTGCCAGCAGCCTCTACAATGAAAAACTGTTTTTT; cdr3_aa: CASSLYNEKLFF
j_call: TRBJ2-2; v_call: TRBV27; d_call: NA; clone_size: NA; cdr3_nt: TGTGCCAGCAGTTTCAGGCAGGTCGCCAACACCGGGGAGCTGTTTTTT; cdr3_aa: CASSFRQVANTGELFF
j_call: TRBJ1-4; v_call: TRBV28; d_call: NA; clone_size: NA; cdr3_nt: TGTGCCAGCTCACTAGGTGGAACAACTAATGAAAAACTGTTTTTT; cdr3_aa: CASSLGGTTNEKLFF
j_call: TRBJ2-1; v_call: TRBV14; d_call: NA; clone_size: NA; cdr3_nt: TGTGCCAGCAGCCAAGGTGAGGGTGAGCAGTTCTTC; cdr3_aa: CASSQGEGEQFF
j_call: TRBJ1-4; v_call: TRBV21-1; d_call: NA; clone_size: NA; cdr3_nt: TGTGCCAGCAGACCGACAGGGCACAGGGCTAATGAAAAACTATTTTTT; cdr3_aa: CASRPTGHRANEKLFF
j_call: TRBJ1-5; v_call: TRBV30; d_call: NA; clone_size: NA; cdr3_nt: TGTGCCTGGAGCCCTAGTTCCAATCAGCCCCAGCATTTT; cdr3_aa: CAWSPSSNQPQHF
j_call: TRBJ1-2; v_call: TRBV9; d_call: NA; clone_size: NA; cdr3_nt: TGTGCCAGCAGCGTAGGGTCCGCATATGGCTACACCTTC; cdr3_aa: CASSVGSAYGYTF
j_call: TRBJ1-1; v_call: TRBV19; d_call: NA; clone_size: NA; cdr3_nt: TGTGCCAGTAGTATGGGGGGGGGTCATTTGAACACTGAAGCTTTCTTT; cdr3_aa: CASSMGGGHLNTEAFF
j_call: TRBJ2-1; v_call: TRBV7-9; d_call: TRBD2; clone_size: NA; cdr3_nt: TGTGCCAGCAGCCCCCCGACTAGCGGGGGGGCAAATGAGCAGTTCTTC; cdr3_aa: CASSPPTSGGANEQFF
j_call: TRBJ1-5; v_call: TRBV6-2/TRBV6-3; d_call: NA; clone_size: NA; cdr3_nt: TGTGCCAGCAGTTACTCGCGACAGGAGTATCAGCCCCAGCATTTT; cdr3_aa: CASSYSRQEYQPQHF
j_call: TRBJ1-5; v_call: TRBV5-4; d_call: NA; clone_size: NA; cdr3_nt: TGTGCCAGCTCCGACGGAACTAGCAATCAGCCCCAGCATTTT; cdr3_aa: CASSDGTSNQPQHF
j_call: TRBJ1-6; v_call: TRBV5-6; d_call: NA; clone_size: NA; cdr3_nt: TGTGCCAGCAGCTCGAGAACAGGGACGGATTCACCCCTCCACTTT; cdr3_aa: CASSSRTGTDSPLHF
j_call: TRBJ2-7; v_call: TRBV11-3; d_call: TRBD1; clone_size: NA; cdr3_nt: TGTGCCAGCAGCCCGGGGACAGGGAGGGCCCCCTACGAGCAGTACTTC; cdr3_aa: CASSPGTGRAPYEQYF
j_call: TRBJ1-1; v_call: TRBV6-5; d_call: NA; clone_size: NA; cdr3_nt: TGTGCCAGCAGTTACTCCCTGTGGGGGGTAGCAGCTTTCTTT; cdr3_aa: CASSYSLWGVAAFF
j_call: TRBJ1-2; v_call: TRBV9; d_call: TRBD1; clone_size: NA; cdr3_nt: TGTGCCAGCAGCTTACGAGGACAGGGTAACTATGGCTACACCTTC; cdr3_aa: CASSLRGQGNYGYTF
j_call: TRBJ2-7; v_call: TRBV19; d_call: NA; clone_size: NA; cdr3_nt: TGTGCCAGTAGTATATTAGCAGGGCGGTACGAGCAGTACTTC; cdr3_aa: CASSILAGRYEQYF
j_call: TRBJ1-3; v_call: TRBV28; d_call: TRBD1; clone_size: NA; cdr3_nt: TGTGCCAGCAGTTTGCTGACAGGGCAATCGAACACCATATATTTT; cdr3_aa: CASSLLTGQSNTIYF
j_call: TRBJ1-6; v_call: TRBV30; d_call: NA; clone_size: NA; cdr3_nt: TGTGCCTGGAGTGCCGGGACCTATAATTCACCCCTCCACTTT; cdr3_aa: CAWSAGTYNSPLHF
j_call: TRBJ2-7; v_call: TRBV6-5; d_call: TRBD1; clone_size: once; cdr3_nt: TGTGCCAGCAGCTGGGGACAGGACTACGAGCAGTACTTC; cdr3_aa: CASSWGQDYEQYF
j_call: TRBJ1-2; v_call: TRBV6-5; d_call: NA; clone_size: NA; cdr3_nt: TGTGCCAGCAGCCCGGACAGTAACTATGGCTACACCTTC; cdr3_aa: CASSPDSNYGYTF
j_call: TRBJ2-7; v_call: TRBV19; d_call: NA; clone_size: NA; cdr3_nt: TGTGCCAGTAGTACCCAGGGTTACGGGTCTGATTACGAGCAGTACTTC; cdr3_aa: CASSTQGYGSDYEQYF
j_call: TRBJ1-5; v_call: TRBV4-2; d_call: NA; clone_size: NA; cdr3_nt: TGTGCCAGCAGTAGGACGGACAATCAGCCCCAGCATTTT; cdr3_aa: CASSRTDNQPQHF
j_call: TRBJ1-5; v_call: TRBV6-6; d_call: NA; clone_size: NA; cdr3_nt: TGTGCCAGCAGAAACCAGTTAGTACAGCCCCAGCATTTT; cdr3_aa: CASRNQLVQPQHF
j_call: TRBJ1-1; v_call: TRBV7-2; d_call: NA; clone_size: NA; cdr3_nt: TGTGCCAGCAGCGGCCGGTTCGCTGAAGCTTTCTTT; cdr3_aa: CASSGRFAEAFF
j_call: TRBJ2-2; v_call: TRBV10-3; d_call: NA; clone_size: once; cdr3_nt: TGTGCCATCAGGCCTGGACGCGGTTGGACCGGGGAGCTGTTTTTT; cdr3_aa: CAIRPGRGWTGELFF
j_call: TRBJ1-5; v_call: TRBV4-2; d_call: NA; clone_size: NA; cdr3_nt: TGTGCCAGCAGCCAGGAGAGTGGTTCCTTTAATCAGCCCCAGCATTTT; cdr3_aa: CASSQESGSFNQPQHF
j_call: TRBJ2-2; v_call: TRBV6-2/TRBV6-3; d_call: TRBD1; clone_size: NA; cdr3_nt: TGTGCCAGCAGTGACAGGGGCTCGGCCGGGGAGCTGTTTTTT; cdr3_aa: CASSDRGSAGELFF
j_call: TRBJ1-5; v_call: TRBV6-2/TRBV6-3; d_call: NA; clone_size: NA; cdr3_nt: TGTGCCAGCAGTTACGGTAATCAGCCCCAGCATTTT; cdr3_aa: CASSYGNQPQHF
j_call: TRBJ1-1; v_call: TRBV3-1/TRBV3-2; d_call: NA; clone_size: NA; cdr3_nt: TGTGCCAGCAGCCCATCCACAGGGCGGGGAGCTTTCTTT; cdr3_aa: CASSPSTGRGAFF
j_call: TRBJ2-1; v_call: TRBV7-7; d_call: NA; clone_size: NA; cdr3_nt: TGTGCTAGCAGCCCCGGAGGGACCCTCGGCAATGAGCAGTTCTTC; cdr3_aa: CASSPGGTLGNEQFF
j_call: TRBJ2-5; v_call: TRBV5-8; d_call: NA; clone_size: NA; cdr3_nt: TGTGCCAGCAGCCGTCGCCAGGCAGAGACCCAGTACTTC; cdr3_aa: CASSRRQAETQYF
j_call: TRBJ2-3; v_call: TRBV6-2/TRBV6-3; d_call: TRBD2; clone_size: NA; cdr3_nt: TGTGCCAGCAGTACCTATACTAGCGGCTCGGATACGCAGTATTTT; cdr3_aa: CASSTYTSGSDTQYF